These 5 T cell receptor beta chains originate from one sample sequenced in a study of graft-versus-host responses after intestinal transplantation. These receptors' targets are unknown. Sequencing used immunoSEQ multiplex PCR; TCRdb keeps in-frame clones, though not all of them. The sample records some 90,000 clones, 80% to 95% being singletons. This specimen consisted of unstimulated CD8+ T cells sorted from spleen or lymph node cells, obtained before intestinal transplant. The receptors were gathered from a human donor who received an intestinal transplant.

The chain uses TRBV6-5 and TRBJ2-5, with unresolved D. Trimming removed 0 bases at V and 1 base at J, with 9 bases between. The length of the CDR3 is 15 residues. The germline V gene encodes CDR1 MNHEY and CDR2 SVGAGI. This CDR3 reads CASSYSGNLQETQYF. The DNA for the CDR3 is TGTGCCAGCAGTTACTCGGGCAACCTCCAAGAGACCCAGTACTTC.

The chain carries TRBV2 and TRBJ1-5; no clear D. The V end lost 6 bases, the J end lost 7 bases, and 13 bases lay between the germline ends. Germline CDR1 reads SNHLY; CDR2 reads FYNNEI. The CDR3 runs to 13 residues. The CDR3 DNA follows: TGTGCCAGCAGAAGCCCGGGTATCCAGCCCCAGCATTTT. Translated: CASRSPGIQPQHF.

The gene calls are TRBV9 and TRBJ2-3; the D gene is possibly TRBD1 (5 bases). V lost 0 bases and J 6 bases, leaving 17 bases between the germline ends. Germline-derived CDR1 and CDR2 are SGDLS and YYNGEE. The CDR3 contains 16 residues. CDR3: CASSVAGAGGRDTQYF. The CDR3 DNA sequence: TGTGCCAGCAGCGTAGCTGGGGCCGGTGGCAGGGATACGCAGTATTTT. Drawing the rest from reference TRBV9 and TRBJ2-3, the complete variable domain is DSGVTQTPKHLITATGQRVTLRCSPRSGDLSVYWYQQSLDQGLQFLIQYYNGEERAKGNILERFSAQQFPDLHSELNLSSLELGDSALYFCASSVAGAGGRDTQYFGPGTRLTVL.

The rearrangement uses TRBV9 and TRBJ1-2, with D perhaps matching TRBD1 (6 bases). Between the trimmed V and J ends, which lost 3 bases and 7 bases, there was a span of 10 bases. The CDR3 length is 12 residues. In germline, CDR1 is SGDLS, CDR2 YYNGEE. CDR3 in DNA: TGTGCCAGCAGCGCGACAGGCAGTGGCTACACCTTC. Residues: CASSATGSGYTF.

CDR3 nucleotide sequence: TGCGCCAGCAGCCCAGAGGGAACCGGGACGGGGAAGGAGGAGACCCAGTACTTC. This sequence encodes CASSPEGTGTGKEETQYF. V and J are TRBV5-1 and TRBJ2-5, with D perhaps assigned TRBD1 or TRBD2 (5 bases each). Germline values: CDR1 SGHRS, CDR2 YFSETQ. V shed 4 bases and J shed 5 bases, with 27 bases lying between them. The CDR3 is 18 residues long.